This T cell receptor (beta chain) derives from a study of CD8 T cells in Susac syndrome. There are a few counts of this clonotype. Its target is unknown. Negative isolation yielded CD8+ and CD4+ T cells; FACS enriched TEMRA cells. The CDR3 runs 14 residues. CDR1 and CDR2 (germline): MNHEY, SMNVEV (reference sequence). V was clipped by 4 bases and J by 7 bases; unmatched bases: 1. cDNA came from about 0.46 to 1 ug RNA primed by random hexamers. The authors amplified TCR beta CDR3 across 54 Vbeta and 13 Jbeta using immunoSEQ multiplex PCR. From the immunoSEQ multiplex PCR reads, TCRdb called clonotypes with MiXCR, one entry per CDR3 protein. Found here are about 300,000 distinct CDR3 sequences, 89% of them singletons; the top ten hold approximately 0.18%. Study results and limitations: Acknowledgment was made by the study that its TCR sequencing and HLA analysis involved a relatively small number of individuals.

Material: CD8+ T cells from PBMCs. This clonotype was obtained from a human donor with multiple sclerosis. This sequence joins TRBV27 and TRBJ2-1; 13 bases map to TRBD2. The CDR3 nucleotides are TGTGCCAGCAGTTCGGGACTAGCGGGAAATGAGCAGTTCTTC. Amino acid sequence: CASSSGLAGNEQFF.